The rows below give T cell receptor beta chains drawn from one sample of a study of blood T cell repertoires in COVID-19. This table comes from immunoSEQ multiplex PCR, and its TCRdb copy is limited to in-frame clones, with some not included. The profile shows about 140,000 clones, 85% to 90% of them singletons. The sample was peripheral blood. These receptor sequences come from an elderly woman with acute or convalescent COVID-19. The CDR3 runs from the conserved cysteine through the conserved F or W. Fields, in order: J gene, V gene, clone size, D gene, CDR3 DNA, CDR3 protein. D genes are given only for firm matches. Only some rows state a clone size, as once, few, many or a class for expanded clones.

>TRBJ1-5|TRBV19|.|.
TGTGCCAGTAGTCCCGGGTCCTATAGCAATCAGCCCCAGCATTTT
CASSPGSYSNQPQHF
>TRBJ1-2|TRBV5-1|once|.
TGCGCCACCTCCGTTGCAGGGAACTATGGCTACACCTTC
CATSVAGNYGYTF
>TRBJ2-5|TRBV12-3/TRBV12-4|.|.
TGTGCCAGCAGTTTCTCGGGGTTAGAGACCCAGTACTTC
CASSFSGLETQYF
>TRBJ1-5|TRBV6-2/TRBV6-3|.|TRBD1
TGTGCCAGCAGTTACTCGAAGGGACAGGGAGGTCAGCCCCAGCATTTT
CASSYSKGQGGQPQHF
>TRBJ1-5|TRBV6-6|.|TRBD1
TGTGCCAGCAGTTACTCGAACCCGACAGGGAAGCCCCAGCATTTT
CASSYSNPTGKPQHF
>TRBJ2-7|TRBV7-8|.|TRBD1
TGTGCCAGCAGCTTATTAAACAGGGGCGTTAGCGACGAGCAGTACTTC
CASSLLNRGVSDEQYF
>TRBJ1-2|TRBV4-1|once|.
TGCGCCAGCAGCCAAGATAACAGACGAGTTGGCGGCTACACCTTC
CASSQDNRRVGGYTF
>TRBJ2-7|TRBV6-1|.|TRBD1
TGTGCCAGCAGTGTCGGACAGGGGGCGCATGCCTCCTACGAGCAGTACTTC
CASSVGQGAHASYEQYF
>TRBJ1-1|TRBV7-9|once|.
TGTGCCAGCAGCTTAGCAGCAACGCGGGGCACTGAAGCTTTCTTT
CASSLAATRGTEAFF
>TRBJ2-1|TRBV4-3|.|TRBD1
TGCGCCAGCAGCCAAGGGGACAGAATATACAATGAGCAGTTCTTC
CASSQGDRIYNEQFF
>TRBJ2-4|TRBV6-2/TRBV6-3|.|TRBD1
TGTGCCAGCAGCCCGTCAGACAGGGTAAACATTCAGTACTTC
CASSPSDRVNIQYF
>TRBJ1-1|TRBV11-2|.|.
TGTGCCAGCAGCTTAACAGGGTACACTGAAGCTTTCTTT
CASSLTGYTEAFF
>TRBJ2-3|TRBV19|.|TRBD1
TGTGCCAGTAGTTTTGGACAGGGGGCGCTGACAGATACGCAGTATTTT
CASSFGQGALTDTQYF
>TRBJ1-3|TRBV15|.|TRBD1
TGTGCCACCAGAACCGACAGGGTTGGAAACACCATATATTTT
CATRTDRVGNTIYF